This T cell receptor (beta chain) was identified in a study of cytomegalovirus exposure and HLA in healthy donors. Primers: 60 Vbeta forward and 13 Jbeta reverse. Sequencing used immunoSEQ multiplex PCR; TCRdb keeps in-frame clones, though not all of them. The listing contains about 25,000 clones. The CDR3 is 15 amino acids. V lost 2 bases and J lost 6; bases outside the gene matches: 7. Germline V gene sequence: CDR1 SGHNT, CDR2 YYREEE (reference sequence). Points from the study as a whole: In presence/absence analyses, roughly uniform sequencing depth across donors was assumed. Reported findings show TCR beta sequences accurately forecast HLA-A and HLA-B alleles in most subjects.

About this clone: Antigen specificity is unknown.

The chain links TRBV5-4 to TRBJ1-4; 7 nucleotides match TRBD1. The sequence was obtained from a male donor in good health and CMV-seropositive. Sequencing was done on a sample of PBMCs. CDR3 loop: CASSFYGTDHEKLFF. The DNA for the CDR3 is TGTGCCAGCAGCTTCTACGGGACAGATCATGAAAAACTGTTTTTT.